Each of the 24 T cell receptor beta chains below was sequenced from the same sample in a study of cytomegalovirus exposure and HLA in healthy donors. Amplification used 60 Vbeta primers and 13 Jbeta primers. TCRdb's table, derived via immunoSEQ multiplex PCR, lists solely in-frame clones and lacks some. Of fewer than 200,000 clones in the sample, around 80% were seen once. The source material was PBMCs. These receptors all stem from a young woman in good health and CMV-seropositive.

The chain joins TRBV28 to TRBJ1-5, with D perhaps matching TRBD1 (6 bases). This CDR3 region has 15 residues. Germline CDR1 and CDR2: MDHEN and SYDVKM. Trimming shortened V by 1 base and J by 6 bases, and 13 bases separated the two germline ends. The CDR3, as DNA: TGTGCCAGCAGTTTATCAAGCAGGGGAGTTCAGCCCCAGCATTTT. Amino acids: CASSLSSRGVQPQHF.

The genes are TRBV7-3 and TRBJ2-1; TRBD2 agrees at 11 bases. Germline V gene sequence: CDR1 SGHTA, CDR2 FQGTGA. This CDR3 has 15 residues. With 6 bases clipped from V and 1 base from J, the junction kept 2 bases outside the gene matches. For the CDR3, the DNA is TGTGCCAGCAGTATAGCGGGGGGGTCCTACAATGAGCAGTTCTTC. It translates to CASSIAGGSYNEQFF.

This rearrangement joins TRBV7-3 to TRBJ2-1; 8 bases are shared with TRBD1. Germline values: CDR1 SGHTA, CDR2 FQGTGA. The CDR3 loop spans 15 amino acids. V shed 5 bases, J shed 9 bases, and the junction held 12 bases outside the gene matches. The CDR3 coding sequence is TGTGCCAGCAGCCTTACAGGGGGTACAAACAGTGAGCAGTTCTTC. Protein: CASSLTGGTNSEQFF.

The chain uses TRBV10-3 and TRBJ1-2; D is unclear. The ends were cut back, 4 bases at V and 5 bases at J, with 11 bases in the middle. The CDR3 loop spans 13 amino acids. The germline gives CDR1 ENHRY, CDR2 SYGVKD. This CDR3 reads CAISASLFYGYTF. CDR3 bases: TGTGCCATCAGTGCAAGCCTATTTTATGGCTACACCTTC.

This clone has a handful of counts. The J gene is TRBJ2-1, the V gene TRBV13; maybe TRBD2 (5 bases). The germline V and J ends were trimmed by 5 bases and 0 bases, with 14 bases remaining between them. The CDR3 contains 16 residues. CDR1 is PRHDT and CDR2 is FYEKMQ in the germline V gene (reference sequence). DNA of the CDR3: TGTGCCAGCAGCCCTTCCCGGGGTCCCTCCTACAATGAGCAGTTCTTC. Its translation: CASSPSRGPSYNEQFF.

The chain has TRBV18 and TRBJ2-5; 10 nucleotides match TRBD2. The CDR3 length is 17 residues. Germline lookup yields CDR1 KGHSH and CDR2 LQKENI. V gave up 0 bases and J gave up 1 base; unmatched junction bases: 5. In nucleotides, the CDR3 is TGTGCCAGCTCACCACCGTCACTAGCGGGGCCCCAAGAGACCCAGTACTTC. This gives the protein CASSPPSLAGPQETQYF.

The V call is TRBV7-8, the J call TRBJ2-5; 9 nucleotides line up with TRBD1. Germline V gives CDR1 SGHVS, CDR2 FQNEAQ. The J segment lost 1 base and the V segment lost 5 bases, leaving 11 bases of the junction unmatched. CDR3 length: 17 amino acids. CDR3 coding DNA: TGTGCCAGCAGCCCAAAAGGACAGGGGAGTTTCCAAGAGACCCAGTACTTC. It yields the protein CASSPKGQGSFQETQYF.

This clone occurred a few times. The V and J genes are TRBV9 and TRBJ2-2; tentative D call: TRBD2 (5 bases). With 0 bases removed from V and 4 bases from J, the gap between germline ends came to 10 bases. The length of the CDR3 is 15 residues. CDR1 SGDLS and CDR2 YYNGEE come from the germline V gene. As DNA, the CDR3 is TGTGCCAGCAGCGTAGGAAGGGCGGGCACCGGGGAGCTGTTTTTT. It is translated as CASSVGRAGTGELFF.

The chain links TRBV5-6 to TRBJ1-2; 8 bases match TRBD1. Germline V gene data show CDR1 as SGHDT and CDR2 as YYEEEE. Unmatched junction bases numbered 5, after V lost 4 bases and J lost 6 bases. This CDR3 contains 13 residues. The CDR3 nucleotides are TGTGCCAGCAGCCGGACAGGGAGGCATGGCTACACCTTC. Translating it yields CASSRTGRHGYTF.

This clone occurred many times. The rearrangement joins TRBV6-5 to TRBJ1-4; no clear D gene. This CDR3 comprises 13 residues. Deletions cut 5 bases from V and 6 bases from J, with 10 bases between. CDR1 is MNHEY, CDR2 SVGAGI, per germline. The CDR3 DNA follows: TGTGCCAGCAGTCGAGGGAAGGATGAAAAACTGTTTTTT. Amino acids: CASSRGKDEKLFF.

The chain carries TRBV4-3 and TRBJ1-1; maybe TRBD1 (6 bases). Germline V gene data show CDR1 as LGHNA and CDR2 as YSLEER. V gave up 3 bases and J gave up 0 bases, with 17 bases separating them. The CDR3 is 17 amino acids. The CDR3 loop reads CASSQAFRTELNTEAFF. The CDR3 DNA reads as TGCGCCAGCAGCCAGGCCTTCAGGACAGAACTGAACACTGAAGCTTTCTTT.

CDR3 sequence: CASHRTGGGSNQPQHF. The CDR3 DNA sequence: TGTGCCAGCCATCGGACAGGTGGAGGTAGCAATCAGCCCCAGCATTTT. The chain uses TRBV19 and TRBJ1-5, with 7 bases aligning to TRBD1. The CDR3 runs to 16 residues. After removal of 9 bases from V and 0 bases from J, the junction contained 11 bases not matched to a gene. CDR1 is LNHDA, CDR2 SQIVND, per germline (reference sequence).

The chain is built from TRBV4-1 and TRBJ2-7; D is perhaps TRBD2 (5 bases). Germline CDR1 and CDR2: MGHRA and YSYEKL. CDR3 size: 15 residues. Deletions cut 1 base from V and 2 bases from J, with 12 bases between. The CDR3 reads CASSQGLAPTYEQYF. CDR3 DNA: TGCGCCAGCAGCCAAGGGCTAGCCCCTACCTACGAGCAGTACTTC.

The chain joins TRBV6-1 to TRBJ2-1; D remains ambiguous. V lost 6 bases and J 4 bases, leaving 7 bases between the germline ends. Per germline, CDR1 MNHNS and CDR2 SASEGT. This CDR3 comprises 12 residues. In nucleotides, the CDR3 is TGTGCCAGCAGCCAATTTTACAATGAGCAGTTCTTC. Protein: CASSQFYNEQFF.

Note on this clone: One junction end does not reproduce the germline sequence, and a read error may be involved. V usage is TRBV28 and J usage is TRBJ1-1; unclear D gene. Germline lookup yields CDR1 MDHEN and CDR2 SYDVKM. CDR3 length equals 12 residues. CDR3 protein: CASSVPERFFVF. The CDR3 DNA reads TGTGCCAGCAGTGTGCCAGAACGATTTTTTGTCTTT.

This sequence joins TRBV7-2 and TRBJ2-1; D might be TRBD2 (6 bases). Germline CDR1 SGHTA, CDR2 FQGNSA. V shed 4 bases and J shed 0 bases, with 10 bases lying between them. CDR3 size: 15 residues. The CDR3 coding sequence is TGTGCCAGCAGCTCGCTAGCGCTCTCCTACAATGAGCAGTTCTTC. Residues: CASSSLALSYNEQFF.

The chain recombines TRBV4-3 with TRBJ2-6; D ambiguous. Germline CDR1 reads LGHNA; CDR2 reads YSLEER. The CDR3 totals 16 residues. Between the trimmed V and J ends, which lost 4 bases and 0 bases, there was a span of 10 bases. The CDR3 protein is CASSRYLNSGANVLTF. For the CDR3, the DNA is TGCGCCAGCAGCCGATACTTGAACTCTGGGGCCAACGTCCTGACTTTC.

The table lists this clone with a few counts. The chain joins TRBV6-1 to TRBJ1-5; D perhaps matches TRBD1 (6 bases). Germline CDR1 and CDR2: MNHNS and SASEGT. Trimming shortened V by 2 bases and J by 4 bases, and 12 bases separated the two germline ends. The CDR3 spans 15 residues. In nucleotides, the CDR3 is TGTGCCAGCAGTGAAAGACAGGCGCCAAATCAGCCCCAGCATTTT. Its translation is CASSERQAPNQPQHF.

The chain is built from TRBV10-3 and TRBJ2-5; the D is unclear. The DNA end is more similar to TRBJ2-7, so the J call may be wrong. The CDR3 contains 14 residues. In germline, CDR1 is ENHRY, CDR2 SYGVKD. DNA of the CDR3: TGTGCCATCAGTGAGTCGAACGAAGCCTACGAGCAGTACTTC. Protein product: CAISESNEAYEQYF.

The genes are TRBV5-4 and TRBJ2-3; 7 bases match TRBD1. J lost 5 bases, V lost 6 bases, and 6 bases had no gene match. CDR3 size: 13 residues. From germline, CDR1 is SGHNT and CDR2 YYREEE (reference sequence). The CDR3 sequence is CASKGQPEDTQYF. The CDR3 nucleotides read TGTGCCAGCAAGGGACAGCCTGAAGATACGCAGTATTTT.

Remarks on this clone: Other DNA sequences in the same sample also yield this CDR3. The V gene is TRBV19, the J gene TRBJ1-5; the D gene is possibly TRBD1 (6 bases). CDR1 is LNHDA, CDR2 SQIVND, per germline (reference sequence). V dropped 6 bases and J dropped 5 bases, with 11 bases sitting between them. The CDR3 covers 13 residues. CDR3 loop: CASSRQADQPQHF. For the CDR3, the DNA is TGTGCCAGTAGCCGACAGGCGGATCAGCCCCAGCATTTT.

The CDR3 sequence: CASSPLDRVSETQYF. DNA for the CDR3: TGTGCCAGCAGCCCCCTAGACAGGGTCTCAGAGACCCAGTACTTC. The V call is TRBV7-2, the J call TRBJ2-5, with 7 positions matching TRBD1. J was trimmed by 4 bases and V by 5 bases; bases with no gene match: 10. Germline assignment: CDR1 SGHTA and CDR2 FQGNSA. The CDR3 runs 15 residues.

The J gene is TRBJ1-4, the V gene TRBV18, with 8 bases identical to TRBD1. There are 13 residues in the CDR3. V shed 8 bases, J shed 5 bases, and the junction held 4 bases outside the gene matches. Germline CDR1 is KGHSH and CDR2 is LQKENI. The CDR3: CASRGQANEKLFF. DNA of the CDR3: TGTGCCAGCCGGGGACAGGCGAATGAAAAACTGTTTTTT.

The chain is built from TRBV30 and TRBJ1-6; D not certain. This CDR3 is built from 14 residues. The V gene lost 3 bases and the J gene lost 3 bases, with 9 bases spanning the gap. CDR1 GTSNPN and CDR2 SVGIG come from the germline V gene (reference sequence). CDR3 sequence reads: CAWRTGSYNSPLHF. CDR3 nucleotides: TGTGCCTGGAGGACGGGGAGCTATAATTCACCCCTCCACTTT.